This TCR beta chain was sequenced during a study of blood T cell repertoires in COVID-19. Authors' processing steps: Cell counts per sample came from amplifying reference gene primers. Produced via immunoSEQ multiplex PCR; TCRdb's table is partial and in-frame only. V and J calls and clone size are given by that table; D and trimming were obtained from the DNA. This sample yields about 130,000 clones, of which 70% to 80% are seen a single time; approximately 11% belongs to the top ten. Germline-derived CDR1 and CDR2 are WNHNN and SYGVQD (reference sequence). This CDR3 comprises 16 residues. Unmatched junction bases numbered 5, after V lost 4 bases and J lost 1 base.

This receptor was obtained from a man in his sixties who had recovered from COVID-19. This chain connects TRBV10-1 to TRBJ1-2; TRBD1 matches at 11 bases. The sample was peripheral blood. The CDR3 coding sequence is TGCGCCAGCAGTGGGACAGGGGGCGAAGGTAACTATGGCTACACCTTC. Amino acids: CASSGTGGEGNYGYTF.